The 11 T cell receptor beta chains below come from one sample, sequenced in a study of T cells in Graves' hyperthyroidism and ophthalmopathy. Authors of the study amplified TCR beta CDR3 regions from RNA transcripts. RT-PCR in the first round (using the HTBI primer set) targeted the TCR CDR3. TCRdb used MiXCR to reprocess the multiplex PCR reads, holding one entry per CDR3 protein. Of around 720,000 distinct CDR3 sequences in the sample, about a third were seen once. Sequencing was carried out using blood. The origin of the receptors is a middle-aged woman with Graves' hyperthyroidism.

This clonotype was counted many times. The CDR3 spells CASSGSLSQPQHF. As DNA, the CDR3 is TGTGCCAGTAGTGGGTCTCTCTCTCAGCCCCAGCATTTT. The rearrangement uses TRBV19 and TRBJ1-5; D is ambiguous. The germline V gene has CDR1 LNHDA and CDR2 SQIVND (reference sequence). Trimming took off 5 bases at V and 6 bases at J, with 11 bases between the two ends. The CDR3 runs 13 residues. Together with reference TRBV19 and TRBJ1-5, the CDR3 gives the full variable domain: DGGITQSPKYLFRKEGQNVTLSCEQNLNHDAMYWYRQDPGQGLRLIYYSQIVNDFQKGDIAEGYSVSREKKESFPLTVTSAQKNPTAFYLCASSGSLSQPQHFGDGTRLSIL.

This clonotype turned up a few times. The V gene is TRBV14, the J gene TRBJ1-6; TRBD1 is a possible D gene (5 bases). The V gene lost 0 bases and the J gene lost 19 bases, with 16 bases spanning the gap. The CDR3 sequence is 13 residues long. Germline V gives CDR1 SGHDN, CDR2 FVKESK. As DNA, the CDR3 is TGTGCCAGCAGCCAAGACCCCCCGGGGGATGTGCACTTT. It codes for CASSQDPPGDVHF.

This chain's CDR3 is CASSWGQGDSPLHF. The CDR3 bases are TGTGCCAGCAGTTGGGGACAGGGGGATTCACCCCTCCACTTT. V is TRBV6-5 and J is TRBJ1-6, with TRBD1 identical over 11 bases. V lost 4 bases, J lost 8 bases, and 1 base stayed unmatched. Looked up from germline, CDR1 is MNHEY and CDR2 is SVGAGI. This CDR3 region has 14 residues.

The chain employs TRBV5-8 and TRBJ1-2; TRBD1 is a possible D gene (5 bases). Trimming took 3 bases from V and 2 from J, leaving 11 bases between them. The CDR3 extends over 14 amino acids. Germline CDR1 and CDR2: SGHTS and YDEGEE. CDR3 coding DNA: TGTGCCAGCAGCTCCCTGCCAGGGAACTATGGCTACACCTTC. Encoded protein: CASSSLPGNYGYTF.

The J gene is TRBJ2-6, the V gene TRBV10-3; TRBD1 matches at 10 bases. V lost 3 bases to trimming and J lost 2 bases; unmatched junction nucleotides: 4. CDR1 is ENHRY and CDR2 is SYGVKD in the germline V gene. CDR3 length: 17 amino acids. The CDR3 loop is CAISEYGTGAGANVLTF. CDR3 nucleotide sequence: TGTGCCATCAGTGAATATGGGACAGGGGCTGGGGCCAACGTCCTGACTTTC.

J is TRBJ1-6 and V is TRBV6-5; D is possibly TRBD1 (6 bases). The CDR3 covers 19 residues. The germline V gene has CDR1 MNHEY and CDR2 SVGAGI. Deletions cut 1 base from V and 9 bases from J, with 25 bases between. CDR3 bases: TGTGCCAGCAGTTACTACGGAATCCGTTTCAGGGGCCGGGGTTCACCCCTCCACTTT. Translation gives CASSYYGIRFRGRGSPLHF.

This clonotype was recorded at least ten times. CDR3 bases: TGTGCCAGTACCCCAGCAGGAGGGACGCAGCCCCAGCATTTT. It is translated as CASTPAGGTQPQHF. The chain recombines TRBV19 with TRBJ1-5; the D gene is possibly TRBD1 (5 bases). Per germline, CDR1 LNHDA and CDR2 SQIVND (reference sequence). CDR3 length: 14 residues. V lost 7 bases and J 7 bases, leaving 17 bases between the germline ends.

The V and J genes are TRBV5-4 and TRBJ2-5, with D perhaps assigned TRBD1 or TRBD2 (5 bases each). Deletions cut 0 bases from V and 7 bases from J, with 13 bases between. This CDR3 comprises 14 residues. Looked up from germline, CDR1 is SGHNT and CDR2 is YYREEE (reference sequence). CDR3 in DNA: TGTGCCAGCAGCTTGGCCGATGTAGGGACGACCCAGTACTTC. It yields the protein CASSLADVGTTQYF.

The sample holds a few counts of this clonotype. This chain joins TRBV14 and TRBJ2-1; D ambiguous. This CDR3 is built from 18 residues. V lost 2 bases to trimming and J lost 1 base, with 18 bases between them. In germline, CDR1 is SGHDN, CDR2 FVKESK. The CDR3 DNA sequence: TGTGCCAGCAGCCAAATTTACGGCGGAATTACATCCTACAATGAGCAGTTCTTC. It yields the protein CASSQIYGGITSYNEQFF.

This clonotype was seen only a few times. The chain uses TRBV6-5 and TRBJ2-7; 8 bases line up with TRBD2. V lost 2 bases to trimming and J lost 3 bases; unmatched junction nucleotides: 9. The CDR3 contains 16 residues. Germline V gives CDR1 MNHEY, CDR2 SVGAGI. CDR3 bases: TGTGCCAGCAGTTACGGACTAGCCATAAACTTCTACGAGCAGTACTTC. This translates into CASSYGLAINFYEQYF.

This rearrangement joins TRBV6-1 to TRBJ2-7; 9 nucleotides match TRBD2. The CDR3 consists of 16 residues. Looked up from germline, CDR1 is MNHNS and CDR2 is SASEGT. With V trimmed by 0 bases and J by 2 bases, 5 bases remained unmatched. CDR3 sequence: CASSEARSGRPYEQYF. CDR3 nucleotides: TGTGCCAGCAGTGAAGCCCGAAGCGGGAGGCCCTACGAGCAGTACTTC.